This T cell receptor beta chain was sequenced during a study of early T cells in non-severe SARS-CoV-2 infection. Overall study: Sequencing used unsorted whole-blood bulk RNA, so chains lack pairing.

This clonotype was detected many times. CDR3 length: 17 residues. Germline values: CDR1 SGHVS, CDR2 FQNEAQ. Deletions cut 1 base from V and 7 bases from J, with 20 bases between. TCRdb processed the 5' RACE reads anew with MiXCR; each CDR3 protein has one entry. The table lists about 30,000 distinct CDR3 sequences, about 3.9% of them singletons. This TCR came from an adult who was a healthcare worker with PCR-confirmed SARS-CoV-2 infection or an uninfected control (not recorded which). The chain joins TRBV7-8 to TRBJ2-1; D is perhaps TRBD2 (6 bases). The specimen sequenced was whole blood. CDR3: CASSLGRGRERKNEQFF. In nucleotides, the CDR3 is TGTGCCAGCAGCTTAGGACGGGGACGGGAGCGTAAGAATGAGCAGTTCTTC.